These 14 T cell receptor beta chains were all obtained from the same sample, sequenced in a study of blood T cell repertoires in COVID-19. Sequenced by immunoSEQ multiplex PCR; TCRdb stores in-frame clones only, minus some. Among 55,000 or so clones listed, over 80% were seen once. The sequenced sample was peripheral blood. All receptors come from a man between 35 and 55 years old with COVID-19, enrolled during active disease.

V usage is TRBV29-1 and J usage is TRBJ1-4, with D perhaps TRBD1 (6 bases). Trimming left V 4 bases short and J 8 bases short, with 11 bases between. Per the germline V gene, CDR1 is SQVTM and CDR2 is ANQGSEA. The CDR3 has 12 amino acids. CDR3: CSVAGVGEKLFF. The CDR3 DNA reads TGCAGCGTTGCAGGGGTTGGGGAAAAACTGTTTTTT.

The V and J genes are TRBV9 and TRBJ1-4; 7 bases are shared with TRBD1. The V gene's germline CDR1 is SGDLS and CDR2 YYNGEE. V lost 4 bases and J lost 1; bases outside the gene matches: 4. The CDR3 totals 15 residues. CDR3 sequence (DNA): TGTGCCAGCAGCCCCTGGGACAGAACTAATGAAAAACTGTTTTTT. Encoded protein: CASSPWDRTNEKLFF.

This chain joins TRBV30 and TRBJ2-7; TRBD1 aligns across 10 bases. Trimming at V came to 3 bases and at J to 4 bases, leaving 12 bases not matched to a gene. The CDR3 totals 16 residues. Germline V CDR1 and CDR2: GTSNPN, SVGIG (reference sequence). The CDR3 region is CAWRPGQGTPRYEQYF. The CDR3 region has the DNA TGTGCCTGGAGGCCGGGACAGGGGACCCCGAGGTACGAGCAGTACTTC.

This chain uses TRBV14 with TRBJ1-2; D uncertain. The CDR3 length is 14 residues. Germline-derived CDR1 and CDR2 are SGHDN and FVKESK. The germline V and J ends were trimmed by 0 bases and 4 bases, with 9 bases remaining between them. This chain's CDR3 is CASSQDLGSYGYTF. The CDR3 DNA sequence: TGTGCCAGCAGCCAAGATCTCGGGTCCTATGGCTACACCTTC.

The sample holds one count of this clone. This specimen includes other DNA sequences encoding the same CDR3. The chain carries TRBV5-1 and TRBJ2-7, with a possible D match to TRBD2 (5 bases). CDR1 SGHRS and CDR2 YFSETQ come from the germline V gene. The V and J ends lost 4 bases and 2 bases respectively, with 10 bases between them. CDR3 size: 13 residues. CDR3 nucleotides: TGCGCCAGCAGCCTAGACGGGACCTACGAGCAGTACTTC. Translating it yields CASSLDGTYEQYF.

The rearrangement joins TRBV7-2 to TRBJ2-5; 9 positions agree with TRBD2. Germline-derived CDR1 and CDR2 are SGHTA and FQGNSA. The CDR3 length is 16 residues. V shed 5 bases and J 3 bases; nucleotides not matched to a gene: 10. The CDR3 here is CASSPSVLAGEETQYF. CDR3 sequence (DNA): TGTGCCAGCAGCCCGTCTGTGTTAGCGGGAGAAGAGACCCAGTACTTC. Full variable domain (remainder filled in from reference TRBV7-2 and TRBJ2-5): GAGVSQSPSNKVTEKGKDVELRCDPISGHTALYWYRQSLGQGLEFLIYFQGNSAPDKSGLPSDRFSAERTGGSVSTLTIQRTQQEDSAVYLCASSPSVLAGEETQYFGPGTRLLVL.

This chain uses TRBV19 with TRBJ2-1, with 9 nucleotides matching TRBD2. With V trimmed by 0 bases and J by 1 base, 4 bases remained unmatched. The CDR3 runs 17 residues. The germline V gene has CDR1 LNHDA and CDR2 SQIVND (reference sequence). CDR3 sequence reads: CASSIDLTSGSYNEQFF. The CDR3 DNA sequence: TGTGCCAGTAGTATAGATCTGACTAGCGGATCCTACAATGAGCAGTTCTTC.

This sequence joins TRBV7-8 and TRBJ1-1, with D perhaps TRBD1 (5 bases). The CDR3 totals 15 residues. V was shortened by 1 base and J by 1 base, with 10 bases between the two germline ends. Germline V gene data show CDR1 as SGHVS and CDR2 as FQNEAQ. CDR3 sequence reads: CASSLEGLRNTEAFF. The DNA of the CDR3 is TGTGCCAGCAGCTTAGAGGGGTTGAGGAACACTGAAGCTTTCTTT.

V gene TRBV12-3 or TRBV12-4 combines with J gene TRBJ1-1; D gene uncertain. The length of the CDR3 is 12 residues. Deletions cut 5 bases from V and 7 bases from J, with 11 bases between. Written as DNA, the CDR3 is TGTGCCAGCAGTCTTACTCACGGTGAAGCTTTCTTT. Amino acid sequence: CASSLTHGEAFF.

The rearrangement links TRBV7-9 to TRBJ2-4, with D possibly being TRBD1 (5 bases). Between the trimmed V and J ends, which lost 2 bases and 8 bases, there was a span of 16 bases. CDR3 size: 15 residues. Germline V gene lookup returns CDR1 SEHNR and CDR2 FQNEAQ (reference sequence). This CDR3 is CASSLSGVKGDIQYF. The DNA for the CDR3 is TGTGCCAGCAGCTTATCTGGGGTCAAAGGGGACATTCAGTACTTC.

This chain joins TRBV13 and TRBJ2-1, with D unclear. Germline CDR1 reads PRHDT; CDR2 reads FYEKMQ (reference sequence). The ends were cut back, 3 bases at V and 6 bases at J, with 9 bases in the middle. This CDR3 has 13 residues. The CDR3 sequence: CASSFGAFNEQFF. CDR3 in DNA: TGTGCCAGCAGCTTCGGAGCTTTCAATGAGCAGTTCTTC.

This clone was observed a few times. In DNA, the CDR3 is TGTGCCAGCAGTACACCGGGACTAGGTAACACCGGGGAGCTGTTTTTT. Amino acids: CASSTPGLGNTGELFF. The J gene is TRBJ2-2, the V gene TRBV6-6; 8 bases map to TRBD2. Trimming at V came to 5 bases and at J to 2 bases, leaving 7 bases not matched to a gene. The germline V gene encodes CDR1 MNHNY and CDR2 SVGAGI (reference sequence). The CDR3 contains 16 residues.

By sample fraction, this clone is medium-sized. Additional DNA sequences in this sample encode the identical CDR3. The CDR3 DNA sequence: TGTGCCAGCAGTGAATATCGGGACAGCTCTGGAAACACCATATATTTT. Encoded protein: CASSEYRDSSGNTIYF. The chain recombines TRBV6-1 with TRBJ1-3, with 7 bases that match TRBD1. CDR1 and CDR2 from the germline V gene are MNHNS and SASEGT. There are 16 residues in the CDR3. Trimming at V came to 2 bases and at J to 0 bases, leaving 4 bases not matched to a gene.

The CDR3 nucleotides read TGTGCCAGCAGCTTGGATGGGACTACCTACAATGAGCAGTTCTTC. Its protein product is CASSLDGTTYNEQFF. The chain uses TRBV5-4 and TRBJ2-1; 7 bases line up with TRBD2. Trimming took 0 bases from V and 2 from J; bases not matched to a gene: 2. The V gene's germline CDR1 is SGHNT and CDR2 YYREEE (reference sequence). The CDR3 contains 15 residues.